A single TCR beta chain is shown here with its context. Its antigen is as yet unknown. TCRdb's table, derived via immunoSEQ multiplex PCR, lists solely in-frame clones and lacks some. The sample records about 100,000 clones, 75% to 90% being singletons. Patients were ineligible given autoimmune disease history or systemic immunosuppression. The sample comes from a study of OX40 agonist ivuxolimab in advanced cancers. The study's findings and limits: The mean number of expanded clones was higher in CD8+ T cells than in CD4+. Normalized expansion of T-cell clones was also low for some nonresponders. At 0.1 to 3.0 mg/kg, clonal expansion of CD4+ and CD8+ blood T cells had occurred by week 6.

This receptor was identified in an adult with an advanced solid tumor such as melanoma, head and neck, liver or kidney cancer. The sample was CD4+ or CD8+ T cells sorted from blood, taken in a trial of the OX40 agonist ivuxolimab.

CDR3 in amino acids: CASTPGGYGYTF. CDR3 sequence (DNA): TGTGCCAGCACCCCAGGCGGCTATGGCTACACCTTC. The J gene is TRBJ1-2, the V gene TRBV7-9; D not certain. Trimming removed 7 bases from V and 4 bases from J, with 10 bases in between. This CDR3 has 12 residues. Germline CDR1 reads SEHNR; CDR2 reads FQNEAQ (reference sequence).